These T cell receptor beta chains were read from a single sample in a study of cytomegalovirus exposure and HLA in healthy donors. Clones were read by immunoSEQ multiplex PCR, and TCRdb kept only the in-frame ones, dropping some. The repertoire holds under 75,000 clones, with over 90% as singletons. Material for sequencing was PBMCs. All receptors come from a man aged 18 to 35 in good health and CMV-seropositive. Both conserved end residues are part of each CDR3. A D gene is named only where the DNA matches it firmly. Clone size, where shown, is once, few, many, or a class for clones that have expanded.

CDR3aa: CASKMYSGSGTEAFF
CDR3nt: TGCGCCAGCAAGATGTATTCAGGTTCTGGAACTGAAGCTTTCTTT
abundance: NA
v_gene: TRBV5-1
d_gene: NA
j_gene: TRBJ1-1

CDR3aa: CASSWTGGTGQPQHF
CDR3nt: TGTGCCAGCAGCTGGACAGGGGGCACGGGGCAGCCCCAGCATTTT
abundance: few
v_gene: TRBV6-1
d_gene: TRBD1
j_gene: TRBJ1-5

CDR3aa: CASTIPEGSFVTGELFF
CDR3nt: TGTGCCAGCACCATCCCAGAGGGTAGTTTCGTGACCGGGGAGCTGTTTTTT
abundance: NA
v_gene: TRBV6-4
d_gene: NA
j_gene: TRBJ2-2

CDR3aa: CARSPKSSGQSGNTIYF
CDR3nt: TGTGCCAGAAGCCCAAAGTCAAGCGGACAGTCTGGAAACACCATATATTTT
abundance: NA
v_gene: TRBV5-3
d_gene: NA
j_gene: TRBJ1-3

CDR3aa: CASSPRFAALNTEAFF
CDR3nt: TGTGCCAGCAGCCCCCGGTTTGCGGCCCTGAACACTGAAGCTTTCTTT
abundance: NA
v_gene: TRBV11-2
d_gene: NA
j_gene: TRBJ1-1

CDR3aa: CASSEQRLAVGEQYF
CDR3nt: TGTGCCAGCAGTGAACAACGACTAGCAGTCGGCGAGCAGTACTTC
abundance: NA
v_gene: TRBV6-1
d_gene: TRBD2
j_gene: TRBJ2-7

CDR3aa: CASRPDRETQYF
CDR3nt: TGTGCCAGCAGACCCGACAGGGAGACCCAGTACTTC
abundance: NA
v_gene: TRBV6-5
d_gene: NA
j_gene: TRBJ2-5

CDR3aa: CASSSGDRGLNQPQHF
CDR3nt: TGTGCCAGCAGCTCAGGGGACAGGGGCCTCAATCAGCCCCAGCATTTT
abundance: NA
v_gene: TRBV7-9
d_gene: TRBD1
j_gene: TRBJ1-5

CDR3aa: CASSMQGVHEQYF
CDR3nt: TGTGCCAGTAGTATGCAGGGTGTCCACGAGCAGTACTTC
abundance: NA
v_gene: TRBV19
d_gene: NA
j_gene: TRBJ2-7

CDR3aa: CSVEDPNRVYEQYF
CDR3nt: TGCAGCGTTGAAGATCCGAACAGGGTCTACGAGCAGTACTTC
abundance: NA
v_gene: TRBV29-1
d_gene: NA
j_gene: TRBJ2-7

CDR3aa: CASSLRGLAGDKSGSDNEQFF
CDR3nt: TGCGCCAGCAGCCTAAGGGGACTAGCGGGAGATAAGTCTGGATCTGACAATGAGCAGTTCTTC
abundance: NA
v_gene: TRBV5-1
d_gene: TRBD2
j_gene: TRBJ2-1

CDR3aa: CASSPRRGAANQPQHF
CDR3nt: TGTGCCAGCTCACCAAGGAGGGGTGCCGCCAATCAGCCCCAGCATTTT
abundance: NA
v_gene: TRBV18
d_gene: NA
j_gene: TRBJ1-5

CDR3aa: CASSVGASGRDGEQFF
CDR3nt: TGTGCCAGCAGCGTAGGGGCTAGCGGGAGGGACGGTGAGCAGTTCTTC
abundance: once
v_gene: TRBV9
d_gene: TRBD2
j_gene: TRBJ2-1

CDR3aa: CASTFGGGYSSYNEQFF
CDR3nt: TGTGCCAGCACCTTTGGGGGGGGCTATAGCTCCTACAATGAGCAGTTCTTC
abundance: NA
v_gene: TRBV28
d_gene: NA
j_gene: TRBJ2-1

CDR3aa: CASSYSYGEETQYF
CDR3nt: TGTGCCAGCAGTTACTCGTATGGAGAAGAGACCCAGTACTTC
abundance: NA
v_gene: TRBV6-5
d_gene: NA
j_gene: TRBJ2-5

CDR3aa: CASSISGAGNTIYF
CDR3nt: TGTGCCAGCAGCATATCAGGGGCTGGAAACACCATATATTTT
abundance: NA
v_gene: TRBV7-3
d_gene: NA
j_gene: TRBJ1-3

CDR3aa: CASSLGGSGIYNEQFF
CDR3nt: TGTGCCAGCAGCTTAGGGGGTAGCGGGATCTACAATGAGCAGTTCTTC
abundance: NA
v_gene: TRBV7-9
d_gene: TRBD2
j_gene: TRBJ2-1

CDR3aa: CASSSGTSSSGANVLTF
CDR3nt: TGCGCCAGCAGCTCCGGGACTAGTTCTTCTGGGGCCAACGTCCTGACTTTC
abundance: once
v_gene: TRBV10-1
d_gene: TRBD2
j_gene: TRBJ2-6

CDR3aa: CASIPPTGTSIEQETQYF
CDR3nt: TGTGCCAGCATCCCCCCTACTGGGACTAGCATAGAACAAGAGACCCAGTACTTC
abundance: NA
v_gene: TRBV28
d_gene: TRBD2
j_gene: TRBJ2-5

CDR3aa: CASSLRLAGGPGELFF
CDR3nt: TGTGCCAGCAGCTTAAGACTAGCGGGAGGTCCCGGGGAGCTGTTTTTT
abundance: NA
v_gene: TRBV7-3
d_gene: TRBD2
j_gene: TRBJ2-2

CDR3aa: CASSLSSGSGNTIYF
CDR3nt: TGTGCCAGCAGTTTATCTAGCGGTTCCGGAAACACCATATATTTT
abundance: NA
v_gene: TRBV27
d_gene: NA
j_gene: TRBJ1-3

CDR3aa: CATSALVTGELFF
CDR3nt: TGTGCCACCTCAGCTCTAGTAACGGGGGAGCTGTTTTTT
abundance: NA
v_gene: TRBV11-2
d_gene: NA
j_gene: TRBJ2-2

CDR3aa: CASSPTGVGNTIYF
CDR3nt: TGTGCCAGCAGCCCGACGGGGGTCGGAAACACCATATATTTT
abundance: NA
v_gene: TRBV5-5
d_gene: NA
j_gene: TRBJ1-3

CDR3aa: CASSPLVGGNYGYTF
CDR3nt: TGTGCCAGCAGTCCCCTTGTGGGAGGAAACTATGGCTACACCTTC
abundance: NA
v_gene: TRBV28
d_gene: NA
j_gene: TRBJ1-2

CDR3aa: CASSLPGGDTGELFF
CDR3nt: TGTGCCAGCAGCTTACCAGGGGGTGACACCGGGGAGCTGTTTTTT
abundance: NA
v_gene: TRBV7-9
d_gene: TRBD1
j_gene: TRBJ2-2

CDR3aa: CASRPGQPNTEAFF
CDR3nt: TGTGCCAGCAGACCGGGACAGCCGAACACTGAAGCTTTCTTT
abundance: NA
v_gene: TRBV6-5
d_gene: TRBD1
j_gene: TRBJ1-1

CDR3aa: CASRQGTYYGYTF
CDR3nt: TGTGCCAGCAGGCAGGGAACTTACTATGGCTACACCTTC
abundance: NA
v_gene: TRBV27
d_gene: NA
j_gene: TRBJ1-2

CDR3aa: CASSLGSRGGETQYF
CDR3nt: TGTGCCAGCAGCTTAGGGTCGAGGGGAGGGGAGACCCAGTACTTC
abundance: NA
v_gene: TRBV11-2
d_gene: TRBD2
j_gene: TRBJ2-5

CDR3aa: CASSLHQSGELFF
CDR3nt: TGTGCCAGCAGTTTACATCAATCCGGGGAGCTGTTTTTT
abundance: NA
v_gene: TRBV28
d_gene: NA
j_gene: TRBJ2-2

CDR3aa: CASSALGTVNTEAFF
CDR3nt: TGTGCCAGCAGTGCGCTGGGGACAGTGAACACTGAAGCTTTCTTT
abundance: NA
v_gene: TRBV28
d_gene: TRBD1
j_gene: TRBJ1-1

CDR3aa: CASSSLLGSGRAVQETQYF
CDR3nt: TGTGCCAGCAGTTCGCTCCTCGGAAGCGGGAGGGCCGTACAAGAGACCCAGTACTTC
abundance: once
v_gene: TRBV28
d_gene: TRBD2
j_gene: TRBJ2-5

CDR3aa: CASSPVFGGVQPQHF
CDR3nt: TGTGCCAGCAGCCCGGTTTTTGGGGGCGTTCAGCCCCAGCATTTT
abundance: NA
v_gene: TRBV5-8
d_gene: NA
j_gene: TRBJ1-5

CDR3aa: CASSLRGRGDYEQYF
CDR3nt: TGTGCCAGCAGTCTGCGGGGCAGGGGGGACTACGAGCAGTACTTC
abundance: few
v_gene: TRBV27
d_gene: NA
j_gene: TRBJ2-7

CDR3aa: CASSFGTDFEQYF
CDR3nt: TGTGCCAGCAGTTTTGGGACAGACTTCGAGCAGTACTTC
abundance: NA
v_gene: TRBV27
d_gene: TRBD1
j_gene: TRBJ2-7

CDR3aa: CASSLRDWEFF
CDR3nt: TGTGCCAGCAGCCTACGGGACTGGGAGTTCTTC
abundance: NA
v_gene: TRBV28
d_gene: NA
j_gene: TRBJ2-1

CDR3aa: CASSYSPKGRTDTQYF
CDR3nt: TGTGCCAGCAGTTACTCGCCAAAGGGGCGCACAGATACGCAGTATTTT
abundance: NA
v_gene: TRBV6-6
d_gene: NA
j_gene: TRBJ2-3

CDR3aa: CASSLISGRGTEAFF
CDR3nt: TGTGCCAGCAGCTTAATATCGGGCAGGGGCACTGAAGCTTTCTTT
abundance: once
v_gene: TRBV7-9
d_gene: NA
j_gene: TRBJ1-1

CDR3aa: CASSRGASGSLGADTQYF
CDR3nt: TGTGCCAGCAGCAGGGGGGCTAGCGGGAGCCTCGGGGCAGATACGCAGTATTTT
abundance: once
v_gene: TRBV7-9
d_gene: TRBD2
j_gene: TRBJ2-3

CDR3aa: CARRTPPGQGVYGYTF
CDR3nt: TGTGCCAGAAGAACCCCTCCGGGACAGGGAGTCTATGGCTACACCTTC
abundance: NA
v_gene: TRBV2
d_gene: TRBD1
j_gene: TRBJ1-2

CDR3aa: CATRPDSTFSEQYF
CDR3nt: TGTGCCACCCGCCCGGACAGTACATTTTCCGAGCAGTACTTC
abundance: NA
v_gene: TRBV27
d_gene: NA
j_gene: TRBJ2-7

CDR3aa: CASSARDSTDTQYF
CDR3nt: TGTGCCAGCAGTGCCCGGGACTCCACAGATACGCAGTATTTT
abundance: NA
v_gene: TRBV6-4
d_gene: NA
j_gene: TRBJ2-3

CDR3aa: CASSVEAGAYEQYF
CDR3nt: TGTGCCAGCAGCGTAGAGGCGGGGGCCTACGAGCAGTACTTC
abundance: NA
v_gene: TRBV9
d_gene: TRBD2
j_gene: TRBJ2-7

CDR3aa: CASSLNRGSTDTQYF
CDR3nt: TGTGCCAGCAGCTTAAACAGGGGTAGCACAGATACGCAGTATTTT
abundance: NA
v_gene: TRBV5-5
d_gene: TRBD1
j_gene: TRBJ2-3

CDR3aa: CASSPNRRDEQFF
CDR3nt: TGTGCCAGCAGCCCCAACCGGAGGGATGAGCAGTTCTTC
abundance: once
v_gene: TRBV7-6
d_gene: NA
j_gene: TRBJ2-1

CDR3aa: CASKGPGGGVGEQYF
CDR3nt: TGTGCCAGCAAGGGACCAGGGGGTGGGGTGGGGGAGCAGTACTTC
abundance: NA
v_gene: TRBV27
d_gene: TRBD1
j_gene: TRBJ2-7